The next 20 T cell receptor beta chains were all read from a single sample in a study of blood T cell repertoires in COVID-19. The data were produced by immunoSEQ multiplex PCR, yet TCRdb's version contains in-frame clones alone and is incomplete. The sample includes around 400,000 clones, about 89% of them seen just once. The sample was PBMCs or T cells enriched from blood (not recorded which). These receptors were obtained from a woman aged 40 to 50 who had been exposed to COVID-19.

CDR3 loop: CASRGHLSYEQYF. In DNA, the CDR3 is TGTGCCAGCAGGGGCCACCTTTCCTACGAGCAGTACTTC. The chain is built from TRBV9 and TRBJ2-7; no clear D gene. This CDR3 contains 13 residues. Germline CDR1 and CDR2: SGDLS and YYNGEE. V lost 5 bases and J 1 base, leaving 10 bases between the germline ends.

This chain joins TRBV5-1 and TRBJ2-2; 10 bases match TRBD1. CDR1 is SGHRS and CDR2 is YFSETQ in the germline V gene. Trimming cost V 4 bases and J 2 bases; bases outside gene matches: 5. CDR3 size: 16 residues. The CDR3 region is CASSLGDRGNTGELFF. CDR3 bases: TGCGCCAGCAGCCTAGGGGACAGGGGAAACACCGGGGAGCTGTTTTTT.

The CDR3 DNA reads TGTGCCAGCAGGCAGGGACAGGGTCGATACTACGAGCAGTACTTC. Translating gives CASRQGQGRYYEQYF. This chain links TRBV7-8 with TRBJ2-7, with 9 bases aligning to TRBD1. V shed 6 bases and J 3 bases; nucleotides not matched to a gene: 9. The CDR3 has 15 amino acids. The germline CDR1 and CDR2 sequences are SGHVS and FQNEAQ.

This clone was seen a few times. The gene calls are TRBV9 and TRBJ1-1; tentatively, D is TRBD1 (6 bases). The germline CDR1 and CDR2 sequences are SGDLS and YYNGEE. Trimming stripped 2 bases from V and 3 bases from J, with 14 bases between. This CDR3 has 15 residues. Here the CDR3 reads CASSVFTGMDTEAFF. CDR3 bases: TGTGCCAGCAGCGTCTTTACAGGGATGGACACTGAAGCTTTCTTT. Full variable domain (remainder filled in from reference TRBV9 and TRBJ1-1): DSGVTQTPKHLITATGQRVTLRCSPRSGDLSVYWYQQSLDQGLQFLIQYYNGEERAKGNILERFSAQQFPDLHSELNLSSLELGDSALYFCASSVFTGMDTEAFFGQGTRLTVV.

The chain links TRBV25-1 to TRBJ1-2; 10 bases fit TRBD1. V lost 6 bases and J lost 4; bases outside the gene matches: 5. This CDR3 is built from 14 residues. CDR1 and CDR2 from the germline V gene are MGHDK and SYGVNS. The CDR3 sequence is CASSGTGDVYGYTF. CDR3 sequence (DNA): TGTGCCAGCAGCGGGACAGGGGATGTCTATGGCTACACCTTC.

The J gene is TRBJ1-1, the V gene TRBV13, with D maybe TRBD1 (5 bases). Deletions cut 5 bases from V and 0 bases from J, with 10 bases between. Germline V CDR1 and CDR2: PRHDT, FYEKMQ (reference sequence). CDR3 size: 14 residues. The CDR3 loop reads CASSAGHLNTEAFF. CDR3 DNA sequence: TGTGCCAGCAGCGCCGGACACCTGAACACTGAAGCTTTCTTT.

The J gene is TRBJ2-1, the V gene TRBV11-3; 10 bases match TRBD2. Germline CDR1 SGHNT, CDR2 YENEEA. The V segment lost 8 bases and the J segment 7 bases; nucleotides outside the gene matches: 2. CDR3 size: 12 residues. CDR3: CASGGLANEQFF. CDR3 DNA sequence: TGTGCCAGCGGGGGACTAGCGAATGAGCAGTTCTTC.

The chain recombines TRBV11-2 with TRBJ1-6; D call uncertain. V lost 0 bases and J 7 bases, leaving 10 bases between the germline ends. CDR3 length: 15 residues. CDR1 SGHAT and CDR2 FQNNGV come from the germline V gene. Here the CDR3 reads CASSLDPNRNSPLHF. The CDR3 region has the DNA TGTGCCAGCAGCTTAGACCCTAACCGAAATTCACCCCTCCACTTT.

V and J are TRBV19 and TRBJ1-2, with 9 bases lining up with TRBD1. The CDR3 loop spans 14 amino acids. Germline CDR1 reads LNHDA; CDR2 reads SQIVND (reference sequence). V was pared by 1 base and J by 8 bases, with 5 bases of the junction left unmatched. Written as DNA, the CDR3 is TGTGCCAGTAGTATAGGATACAGGGGGCGAGGCTACACCTTC. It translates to CASSIGYRGRGYTF.

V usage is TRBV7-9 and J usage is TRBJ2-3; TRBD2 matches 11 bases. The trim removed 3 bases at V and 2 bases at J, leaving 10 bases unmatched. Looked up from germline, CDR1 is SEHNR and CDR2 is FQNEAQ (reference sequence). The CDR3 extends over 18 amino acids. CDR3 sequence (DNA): TGTGCCAGCAGCTTGACTAGCGGGGACGTGGCTTTCACAGATACGCAGTATTTT. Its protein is CASSLTSGDVAFTDTQYF. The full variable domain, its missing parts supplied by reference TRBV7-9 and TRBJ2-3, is DTGVSQNPRHKITKRGQNVTFRCDPISEHNRLYWYRQTLGQGPEFLTYFQNEAQLEKSRLLSDRFSAERPKGSFSTLEIQRTEQGDSAMYLCASSLTSGDVAFTDTQYFGPGTRLTVL.

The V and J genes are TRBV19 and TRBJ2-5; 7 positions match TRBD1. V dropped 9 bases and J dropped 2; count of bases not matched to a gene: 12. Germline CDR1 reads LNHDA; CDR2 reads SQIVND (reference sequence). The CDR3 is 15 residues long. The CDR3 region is CASTRQGATQETQYF. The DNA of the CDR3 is TGTGCCAGCACCAGACAGGGCGCGACGCAAGAGACCCAGTACTTC.

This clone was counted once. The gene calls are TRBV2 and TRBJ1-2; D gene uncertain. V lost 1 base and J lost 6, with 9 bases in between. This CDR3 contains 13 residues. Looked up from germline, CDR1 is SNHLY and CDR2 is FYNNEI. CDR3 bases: TGTGCCAGCAGTGAAGGGTGGGCACATGGCTACACCTTC. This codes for CASSEGWAHGYTF.

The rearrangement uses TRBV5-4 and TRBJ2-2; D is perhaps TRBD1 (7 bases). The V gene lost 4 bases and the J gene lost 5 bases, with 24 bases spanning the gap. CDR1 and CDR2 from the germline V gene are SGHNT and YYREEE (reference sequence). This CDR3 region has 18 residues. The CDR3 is CASSPSSGPTGRTGELFF. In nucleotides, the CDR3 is TGTGCCAGCAGCCCATCAAGCGGTCCGACAGGGAGGACCGGGGAGCTGTTTTTT.

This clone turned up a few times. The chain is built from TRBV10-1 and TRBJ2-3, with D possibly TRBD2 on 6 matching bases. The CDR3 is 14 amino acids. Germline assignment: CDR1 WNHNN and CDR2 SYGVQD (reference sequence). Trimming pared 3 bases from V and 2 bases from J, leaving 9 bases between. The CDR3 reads CASSDGGITDTQYF. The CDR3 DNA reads TGCGCCAGCAGTGACGGCGGGATCACAGATACGCAGTATTTT.

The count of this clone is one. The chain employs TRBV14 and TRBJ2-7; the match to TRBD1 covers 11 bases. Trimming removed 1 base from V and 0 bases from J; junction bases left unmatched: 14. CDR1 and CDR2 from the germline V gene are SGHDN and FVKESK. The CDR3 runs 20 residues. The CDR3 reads CASSQGGGTGGLIPSYEQYF. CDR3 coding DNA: TGTGCCAGCAGCCAAGGAGGAGGGACAGGGGGTCTTATACCCTCCTACGAGCAGTACTTC. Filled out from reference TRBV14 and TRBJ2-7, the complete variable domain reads EAGVTQFPSHSVIEKGQTVTLRCDPISGHDNLYWYRRVMGKEIKFLLHFVKESKQDESGMPNNRFLAERTGGTYSTLKVQPAELEDSGVYFCASSQGGGTGGLIPSYEQYFGPGTRLTVT.

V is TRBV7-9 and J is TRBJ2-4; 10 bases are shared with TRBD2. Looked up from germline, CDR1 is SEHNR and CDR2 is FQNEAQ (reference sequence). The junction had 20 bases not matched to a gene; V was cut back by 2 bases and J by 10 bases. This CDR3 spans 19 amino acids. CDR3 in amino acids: CASSLRAASSGGTAGIQYF. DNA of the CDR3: TGTGCCAGCAGCTTAAGGGCAGCATCTAGCGGGGGTACTGCGGGGATTCAGTACTTC. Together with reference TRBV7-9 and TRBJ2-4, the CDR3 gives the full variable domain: DTGVSQNPRHKITKRGQNVTFRCDPISEHNRLYWYRQTLGQGPEFLTYFQNEAQLEKSRLLSDRFSAERPKGSFSTLEIQRTEQGDSAMYLCASSLRAASSGGTAGIQYFGAGTRLSVL.

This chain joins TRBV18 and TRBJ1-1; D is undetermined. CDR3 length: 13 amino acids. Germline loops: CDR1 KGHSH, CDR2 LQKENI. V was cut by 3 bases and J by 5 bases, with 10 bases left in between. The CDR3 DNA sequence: TGTGCCAGCTCACCTTTGGGCGGGACTGAAGCTTTCTTT. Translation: CASSPLGGTEAFF.

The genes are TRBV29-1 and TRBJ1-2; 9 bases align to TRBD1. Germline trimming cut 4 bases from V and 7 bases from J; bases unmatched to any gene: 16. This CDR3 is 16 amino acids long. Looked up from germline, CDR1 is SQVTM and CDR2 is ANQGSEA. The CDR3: CSVVGTGQIIGSGYTF. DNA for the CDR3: TGCAGCGTTGTTGGGACAGGGCAAATAATCGGGAGTGGCTACACCTTC.

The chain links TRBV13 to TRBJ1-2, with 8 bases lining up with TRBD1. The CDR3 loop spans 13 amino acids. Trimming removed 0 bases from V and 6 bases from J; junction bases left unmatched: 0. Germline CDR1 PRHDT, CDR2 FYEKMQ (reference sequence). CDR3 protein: CASSLGTGDGYTF. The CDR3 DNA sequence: TGTGCCAGCAGCTTAGGGACAGGGGATGGCTACACCTTC.

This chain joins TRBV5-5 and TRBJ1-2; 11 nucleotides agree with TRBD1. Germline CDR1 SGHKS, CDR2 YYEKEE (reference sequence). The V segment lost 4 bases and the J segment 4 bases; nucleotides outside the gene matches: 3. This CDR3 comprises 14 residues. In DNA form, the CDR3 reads TGTGCCAGCAGCACCGGGACAGGGGGCTATGGCTACACCTTC. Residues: CASSTGTGGYGYTF. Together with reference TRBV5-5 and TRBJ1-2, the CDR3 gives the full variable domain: DAGVTQSPTHLIKTRGQQVTLRCSPISGHKSVSWYQQVLGQGPQFIFQYYEKEERGRGNFPDRFSARQFPNYSSELNVNALLLGDSALYLCASSTGTGGYGYTFGSGTRLTVV.